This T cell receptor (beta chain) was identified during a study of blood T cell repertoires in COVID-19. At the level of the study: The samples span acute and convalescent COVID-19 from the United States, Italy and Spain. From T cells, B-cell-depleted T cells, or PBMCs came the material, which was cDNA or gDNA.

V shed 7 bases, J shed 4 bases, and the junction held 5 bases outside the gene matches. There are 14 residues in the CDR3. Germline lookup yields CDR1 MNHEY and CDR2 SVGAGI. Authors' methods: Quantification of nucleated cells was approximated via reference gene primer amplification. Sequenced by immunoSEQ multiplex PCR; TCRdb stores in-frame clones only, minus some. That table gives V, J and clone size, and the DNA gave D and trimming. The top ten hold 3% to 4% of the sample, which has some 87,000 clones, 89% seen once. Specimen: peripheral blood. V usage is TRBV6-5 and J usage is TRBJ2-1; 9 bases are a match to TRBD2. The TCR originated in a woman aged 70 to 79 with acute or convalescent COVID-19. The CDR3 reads CASIGGGVYNEQFF. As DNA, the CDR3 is TGTGCCAGCATTGGCGGGGGGGTTTACAATGAGCAGTTCTTC.